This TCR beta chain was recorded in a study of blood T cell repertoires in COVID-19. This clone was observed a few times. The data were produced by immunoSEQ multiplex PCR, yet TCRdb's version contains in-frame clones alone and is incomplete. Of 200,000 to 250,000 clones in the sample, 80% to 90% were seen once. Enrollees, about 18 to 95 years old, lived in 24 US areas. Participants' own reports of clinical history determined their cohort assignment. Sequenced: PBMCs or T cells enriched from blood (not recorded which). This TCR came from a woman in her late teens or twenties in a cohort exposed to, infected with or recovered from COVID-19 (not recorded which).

The CDR3 is CASSLNRGYGYTF. CDR3 DNA sequence: TGTGCCAGCAGCTTAAACAGGGGCTATGGCTACACCTTC. The rearrangement joins TRBV11-2 to TRBJ1-2, with TRBD1 matching over 7 bases. V lost 2 bases to trimming and J lost 4 bases; unmatched junction nucleotides: 1. The CDR3 runs to 13 residues. Germline CDR1 and CDR2: SGHAT and FQNNGV.